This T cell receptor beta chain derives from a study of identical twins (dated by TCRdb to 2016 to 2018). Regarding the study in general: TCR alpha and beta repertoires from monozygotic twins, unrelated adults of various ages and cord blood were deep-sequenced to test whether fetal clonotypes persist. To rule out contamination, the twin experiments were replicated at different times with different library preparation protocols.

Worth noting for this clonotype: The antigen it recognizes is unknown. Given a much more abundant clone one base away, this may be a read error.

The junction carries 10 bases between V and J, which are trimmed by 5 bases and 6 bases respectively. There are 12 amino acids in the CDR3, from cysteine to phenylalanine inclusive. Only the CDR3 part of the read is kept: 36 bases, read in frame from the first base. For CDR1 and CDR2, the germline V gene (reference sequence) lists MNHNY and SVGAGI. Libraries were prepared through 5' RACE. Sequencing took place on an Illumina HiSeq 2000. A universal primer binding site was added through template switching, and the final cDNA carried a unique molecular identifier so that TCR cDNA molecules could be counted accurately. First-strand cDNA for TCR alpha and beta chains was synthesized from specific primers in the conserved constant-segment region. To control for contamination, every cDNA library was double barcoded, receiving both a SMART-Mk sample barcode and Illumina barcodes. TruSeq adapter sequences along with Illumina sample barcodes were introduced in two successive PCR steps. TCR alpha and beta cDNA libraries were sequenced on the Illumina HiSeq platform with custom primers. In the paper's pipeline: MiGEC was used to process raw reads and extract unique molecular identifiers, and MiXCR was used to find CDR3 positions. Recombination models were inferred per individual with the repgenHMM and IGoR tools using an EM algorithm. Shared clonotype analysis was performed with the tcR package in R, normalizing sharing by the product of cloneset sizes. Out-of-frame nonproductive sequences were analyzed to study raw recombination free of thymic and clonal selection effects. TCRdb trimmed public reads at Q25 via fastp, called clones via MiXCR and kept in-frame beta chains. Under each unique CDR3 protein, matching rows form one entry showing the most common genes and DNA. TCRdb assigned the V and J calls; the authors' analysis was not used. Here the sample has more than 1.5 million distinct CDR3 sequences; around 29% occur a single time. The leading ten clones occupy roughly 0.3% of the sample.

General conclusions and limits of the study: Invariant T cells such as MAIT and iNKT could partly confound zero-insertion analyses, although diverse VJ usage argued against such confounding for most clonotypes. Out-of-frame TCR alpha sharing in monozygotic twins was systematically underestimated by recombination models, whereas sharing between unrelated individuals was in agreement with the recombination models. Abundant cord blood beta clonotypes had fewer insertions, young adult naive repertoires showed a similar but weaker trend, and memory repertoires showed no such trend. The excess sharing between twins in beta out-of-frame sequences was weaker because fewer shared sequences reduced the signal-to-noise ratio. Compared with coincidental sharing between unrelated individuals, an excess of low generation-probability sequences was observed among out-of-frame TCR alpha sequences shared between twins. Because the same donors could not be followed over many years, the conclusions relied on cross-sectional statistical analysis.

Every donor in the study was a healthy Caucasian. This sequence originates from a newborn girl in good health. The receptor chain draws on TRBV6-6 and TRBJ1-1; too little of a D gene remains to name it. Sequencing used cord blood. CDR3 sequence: CASSQRWAEAFF. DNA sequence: TGTGCCAGCAGTCAAAGATGGGCTGAAGCTTTCTTT.